This T cell receptor beta chain comes out of a study of blood T cell repertoires in COVID-19. Background on the study: Collection of acute and convalescent COVID-19 samples took place in the United States, Italy and Spain. Sources were T cells, B-cell-depleted T cells, or PBMCs; the material itself was cDNA or gDNA.

Authors' processing steps: Nucleated cell counts were estimated from reference gene primer amplification. The table came from immunoSEQ multiplex PCR; TCRdb's copy has only in-frame clones and leaves some out. D and trimming come from the DNA, and the V and J calls and clone size come from that table. This table has roughly 180,000 clones, more than 75% appearing once. Sequences were obtained from peripheral blood. The clonotype originates from a woman in her forties or fifties with active or convalescent COVID-19.

CDR3 sequence: CASTLEPSMYQETQYF. Written as DNA, the CDR3 is TGTGCCAGCACCTTAGAACCGTCGATGTACCAAGAGACCCAGTACTTC. This chain connects TRBV28 to TRBJ2-5; no reliable D call. CDR3 length: 16 amino acids. Trimming removed 7 bases from V and 0 bases from J, with 18 bases in between. Germline loops: CDR1 MDHEN, CDR2 SYDVKM.